This entry features one T cell receptor (beta chain) sequence. Its antigen is unidentified. The authors ran a second PCR of about 7 to 12 cycles using a sample-barcoded 5' primer and a J-beta primer mix. Each cDNA was tagged by a template-switch adaptor containing 12 random nucleotides. Each sample provided no less than 2.5 million CDR3-containing paired-end reads. TCRdb re-called the 5' RACE reads with MiXCR, one entry per CDR3 protein. The data contain over 600,000 distinct CDR3 sequences, around 21% of them singletons. Trimming stripped 2 bases from V and 4 bases from J, with 15 bases between. This CDR3 contains 14 residues. The germline V gene has CDR1 SQVTM and CDR2 ANQGSEA. This entry belongs to a study of blood T cells in healthy people across ages. General observations from the study: Naive T cell percentage and TCR beta diversity correlated strongly.

This sequence was found in a man aged 65-85 years in good health. Sequencing was performed on blood. The genes are TRBV29-1 and TRBJ2-7, with D hard to call. The chain's CDR3 is CSVEKAGPPYEQYF. The CDR3 region has the DNA TGCAGCGTTGAAAAGGCAGGCCCCCCTTACGAGCAGTACTTC.